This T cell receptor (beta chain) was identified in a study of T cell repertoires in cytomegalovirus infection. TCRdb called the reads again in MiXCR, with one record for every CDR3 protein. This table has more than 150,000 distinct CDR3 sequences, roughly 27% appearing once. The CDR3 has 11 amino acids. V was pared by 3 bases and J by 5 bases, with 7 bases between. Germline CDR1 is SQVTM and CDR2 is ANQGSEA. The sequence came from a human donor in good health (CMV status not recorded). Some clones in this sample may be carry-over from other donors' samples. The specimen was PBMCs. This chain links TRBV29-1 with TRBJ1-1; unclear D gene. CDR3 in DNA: TGCAGCGTTGAGGAGGCTACTGAAGCTTTCTTT. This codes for CSVEEATEAFF.